What follows describes a single T cell receptor (beta chain). The antigen is not known. Trimming removed 4 bases at V and 9 bases at J, with 13 bases between. The CDR3 contains 13 residues. Germline values: CDR1 SGHAT, CDR2 FQNNGV. The sample comes from a study of shared clonotypes between healthy human individuals. Whole-study findings and limits: It was the non-shared clonotypes that had lower generation probabilities than clonotypes shared by all four donors.

TCRdb keeps only in-frame clones here, not all; method: immunoSEQ multiplex PCR. The table lists about 680,000 clones, around 72% of them singletons. The chain has TRBV11-2 and TRBJ2-1, with D possibly TRBD1 on 6 matching bases. The sample consisted of memory CD4+ T cells sorted from blood. Subset defined: CD45RA-negative fraction. This receptor was obtained from a woman aged 25 to 39 in good health. This chain's CDR3 is CASSSTWTAEQFF. The CDR3 DNA reads TGTGCCAGCAGCTCGACTTGGACAGCTGAGCAGTTCTTC.